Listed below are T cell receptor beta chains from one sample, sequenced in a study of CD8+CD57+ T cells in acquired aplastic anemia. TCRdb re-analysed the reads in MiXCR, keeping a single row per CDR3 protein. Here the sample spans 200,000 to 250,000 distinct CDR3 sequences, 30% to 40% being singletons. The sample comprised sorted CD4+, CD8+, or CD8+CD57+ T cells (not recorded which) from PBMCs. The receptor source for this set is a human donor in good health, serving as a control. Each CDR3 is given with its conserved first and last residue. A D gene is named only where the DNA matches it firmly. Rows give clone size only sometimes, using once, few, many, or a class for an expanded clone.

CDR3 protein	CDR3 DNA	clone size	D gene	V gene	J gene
CASSLTIAGNYGYTF	TGTGCCAGCAGCCTCACTATAGCAGGGAACTATGGCTACACCTTC	-	-	TRBV11-3	TRBJ1-2
CASSLGPSTGGSFEQYF	TGTGCCAGCAGCTTAGGGCCCTCAACGGGGGGCAGTTTTGAGCAGTACTTC	few	-	TRBV7-2	TRBJ2-7
CASKRTGDGNTIYF	TGTGCCAGCAAAAGGACAGGCGATGGAAACACCATATATTTT	many	TRBD1	TRBV9	TRBJ1-3
CASSLVGSGVYEQYF	TGCGCCAGCAGCTTGGTAGGTTCTGGGGTCTACGAGCAGTACTTC	many	-	TRBV5-1	TRBJ2-7
CSATSRVNDGYTF	TGCAGTGCTACTTCCAGGGTCAATGATGGCTACACCTTC	-	-	TRBV20-1	TRBJ1-2
CASSSNKAPLHF	TGTGCCAGCAGCTCCAACAAGGCACCCCTCCACTTT	many	-	TRBV5-8	TRBJ1-6
CASSLDPAGQGARNQPQHF	TGTGCCAGCAGCTTGGATCCGGCGGGACAGGGGGCGCGCAATCAGCCCCAGCATTTT	few	TRBD1	TRBV5-4	TRBJ1-5
CASSPGRGEKLFF	TGTGCCAGTAGTCCGGGGAGGGGTGAAAAACTGTTTTTT	many	-	TRBV19	TRBJ1-4
CSAGAGASYGYTF	TGCAGTGCCGGGGCGGGGGCGTCCTATGGCTACACCTTC	many	-	TRBV20-1	TRBJ1-2
CSVEAQDPGNGYEQYF	TGCAGCGTTGAAGCCCAGGATCCCGGGAATGGCTACGAGCAGTACTTC	-	-	TRBV29-1	TRBJ2-7
CASSLRGIIILNQPQHF	TGTGCCAGCAGCTTACGGGGTATAATTATCCTCAATCAGCCCCAGCATTTT	many	-	TRBV11-2	TRBJ1-5
CASSSWGDNSPLHF	TGTGCCAGCAGCTCATGGGGGGATAATTCACCCCTCCACTTT	many	-	TRBV7-8	TRBJ1-6
CASSLTGGTYGYTF	TGTGCCAGCAGCTTGACAGGGGGCACCTATGGCTACACCTTC	many	TRBD1	TRBV6-5	TRBJ1-2
CSATGTGELFF	TGCAGTGCTACCGGAACCGGGGAGCTGTTTTTT	-	-	TRBV20-1	TRBJ2-2
CASSIGVEQYF	TGCGCCAGCAGTATCGGGGTTGAGCAGTACTTC	many	-	TRBV5-1	TRBJ2-7
CAWSFTRTGGFNSPLHF	TGTGCCTGGAGTTTTACTCGGACAGGGGGTTTCAATTCACCCCTCCACTTT	few	TRBD1	TRBV30	TRBJ1-6
CASSLGTGRGYTF	TGTGCCAGCAGTTTGGGGACAGGGCGCGGCTACACCTTC	many	TRBD1	TRBV12-3/TRBV12-4	TRBJ1-2
CASSLSRREAFF	TGTGCCAGCAGCTTATCTCGACGAGAAGCTTTCTTT	-	-	TRBV7-2	TRBJ1-1
CASSLSTGGTGKLFF	TGTGCCAGCAGCCTTTCAACTGGTGGCACCGGGAAGCTGTTTTTT	-	-	TRBV11-2	TRBJ2-2
CASSPRTGSFPMNTEAFF	TGTGCCAGTAGTCCGAGGACAGGTAGTTTCCCGATGAACACTGAAGCTTTCTTT	many	TRBD1	TRBV19	TRBJ1-1
CASSQVPRGPFNQPQHF	TGCGCCAGCAGCCAAGTGCCAAGGGGGCCCTTTAATCAGCCCCAGCATTTT	few	TRBD1	TRBV4-1	TRBJ1-5
CASSFWGNEQFF	TGTGCCAGCAGCTTCTGGGGGAATGAGCAGTTCTTC	many	-	TRBV7-3	TRBJ2-1
CASSGSDTQYF	TGTGCCAGCAGTGGGTCTGATACGCAGTATTTT	-	-	TRBV6-2/TRBV6-3	TRBJ2-3
CASSLVGHNNSPLHF	TGTGCCAGCAGCTTAGTAGGACACAATAATTCACCCCTCCACTTT	many	-	TRBV7-9	TRBJ1-6
CATSDPGVTGELFF	TGTGCCACCAGTGACCCAGGGGTCACCGGGGAGCTGTTTTTT	-	-	TRBV24-1	TRBJ2-2
CASSPRTSGSFSDNEQFF	TGTGCCAGCAGCCCAAGGACTAGCGGGAGCTTCTCAGACAATGAGCAGTTCTTC	many	TRBD2	TRBV7-7	TRBJ2-1
CASRQTEAEAFF	TGTGCCAGCAGGCAGACGGAGGCTGAAGCTTTCTTT	many	-	TRBV7-9	TRBJ1-1
CASSFSYQETQYF	TGTGCCAGCAGCTTCTCGTACCAAGAGACCCAGTACTTC	many	-	TRBV13	TRBJ2-5
CASSPVPNTGELFF	TGTGCCAGCTCACCCGTTCCGAACACCGGGGAGCTGTTTTTT	-	-	TRBV18	TRBJ2-2
CASSLGGTPYGYTF	TGTGCCAGCAGCTTAGGTGGGACCCCCTATGGCTACACCTTC	many	-	TRBV7-8	TRBJ1-2
CSVDVPGTDTQYF	TGCAGCGTTGACGTTCCGGGGACAGATACGCAGTATTTT	-	-	TRBV29-1	TRBJ2-3
CASSSGTGDEQFF	TGTGCCAGCAGCTCCGGGACAGGGGATGAGCAGTTCTTC	few	TRBD1	TRBV25-1	TRBJ2-1
CSASLAVGYNEQFF	TGCAGTGCCAGCTTAGCAGTAGGTTACAATGAGCAGTTCTTC	-	-	TRBV20-1	TRBJ2-1
CASSQIWARSSYEQYF	TGTGCCAGCAGCCAAATCTGGGCAAGAAGCTCCTACGAGCAGTACTTC	-	-	TRBV3-1	TRBJ2-7
CATSDGTSGYEQYF	TGTGCCACCAGTGATGGGACTAGCGGGTACGAGCAGTACTTC	-	TRBD2	TRBV24-1	TRBJ2-7
CASSETLTGGRQYF	TGTGCCAGCAGCGAAACCCTCACGGGGGGGAGGCAGTACTTC	many	TRBD2	TRBV7-9	TRBJ2-7
CASSAWGQGTYEQYF	TGTGCCAGCAGTGCTTGGGGACAGGGTACCTACGAGCAGTACTTC	-	TRBD1	TRBV25-1	TRBJ2-7
CASSTQDRGHADTQYF	TGTGCCAGTAGTACGCAGGACAGGGGGCATGCAGATACGCAGTATTTT	-	TRBD1	TRBV19	TRBJ2-3
CASSQIDRQGNQPQHF	TGCGCCAGCAGCCAAATAGACAGACAGGGCAATCAGCCCCAGCATTTT	once	-	TRBV4-3	TRBJ1-5
CASALDTDTQYF	TGTGCCAGCGCTTTAGACACAGATACGCAGTATTTT	-	-	TRBV2	TRBJ2-3
CASSEAGSGGALETQYF	TGTGCCAGCAGTGAAGCCGGCAGCGGGGGGGCTCTCGAGACCCAGTACTTC	few	TRBD2	TRBV2	TRBJ2-5
CASSTEQRTYTEAFF	TGTGCCAGCAGCACCGAACAGAGGACCTACACTGAAGCTTTCTTT	many	-	TRBV7-4	TRBJ1-1
CASSLQGDTYGYTF	TGTGCCAGCAGCTTACAGGGGGATACTTATGGCTACACCTTC	-	TRBD1	TRBV12-3/TRBV12-4	TRBJ1-2
CASRRDGRNTEAFF	TGTGCCAGCAGGAGGGACGGACGGAACACTGAAGCTTTCTTT	once	-	TRBV2	TRBJ1-1
CASSPTSPGNTIYF	TGTGCCAGCAGTCCTACTTCCCCTGGAAACACCATATATTTT	-	-	TRBV6-1	TRBJ1-3
CASSKTGNEQYF	TGTGCCAGCAGCAAGACAGGGAACGAGCAGTACTTC	many	TRBD1	TRBV6-5	TRBJ2-7
CASSLRTSGAFLSYEQYF	TGTGCCAGCAGCCTACGGACTAGCGGGGCATTCCTCTCCTACGAGCAGTACTTC	many	TRBD2	TRBV7-8	TRBJ2-7
CASSTRGTGGTEAFF	TGTGCCAGCAGCACCCGAGGGACAGGGGGCACTGAAGCTTTCTTT	many	TRBD1	TRBV3-1	TRBJ1-1
CASGKDRGLHQPQHF	TGTGCCAGCGGTAAGGACAGGGGGCTTCATCAGCCCCAGCATTTT	many	TRBD1	TRBV2	TRBJ1-5
CAISAGLAGGNEQYF	TGTGCCATCAGTGCGGGACTAGCGGGAGGTAACGAGCAGTACTTC	many	TRBD2	TRBV10-3	TRBJ2-7
CASSQPDRGHEQYF	TGCGCCAGCAGCCAACCCGACAGGGGACACGAGCAGTACTTC	many	TRBD1	TRBV4-1	TRBJ2-7
CASSTSNQPQHF	TGTGCCAGCAGTACCAGCAATCAGCCCCAGCATTTT	many	-	TRBV6-1	TRBJ1-5
CACSEQGAGELFF	TGTGCCTGCAGTGAGCAGGGTGCCGGGGAGCTGTTTTTT	-	-	TRBV6-1	TRBJ2-2